A single T cell receptor (beta chain) is shown here with its context. The data belong to a study of blood T cells in healthy people across ages. The sample, approximately 10 milliliters of peripheral blood, was drawn from each donor. Isolating PBMCs gave at least 6 million of these cells per sample. Trimming shortened V by 6 bases and J by 2 bases, and 12 bases separated the two germline ends. This CDR3 is 14 amino acids long. Through a sample-barcoded 5' primer and a J-beta primer mix, a second PCR was run for roughly 7 to 12 cycles. Each cDNA was tagged by a template-switch adaptor containing 12 random nucleotides. MiXCR was run by TCRdb on the 5' RACE reads, yielding one entry per CDR3 protein. This table has fewer than 1,000,000 distinct CDR3 sequences, around two fifths appearing once.

The origin of this receptor is a man aged 60 to 75 in good health. The chain links TRBV12-3 or TRBV12-4 to TRBJ2-3; a weak D match, TRBD1 (5 bases). The material sequenced was blood. DNA of the CDR3: TGTGCCAGCAGCCCGGACAAATACACAGATACGCAGTATTTT. It codes for CASSPDKYTDTQYF.